These 30 T cell receptor beta chains were all obtained from the same sample, sequenced in a study of cytomegalovirus exposure and HLA in healthy donors (dated by TCRdb to 2016 to 2017). Libraries were constructed by the immunoSEQ multiplex PCR assay. A mixture of 60 forward primers for TCR Vbeta segments and 13 reverse primers for TCR Jbeta segments was used in the multiplex PCR. Held by TCRdb, this immuneACCESS table contains in-frame sequences only and omits some clones. Under half of the omission traces to an unresolved V gene where checked; the cause of the rest is unknown. The sample table holds about 180,000 clones, of which around 82% were seen once. Of the sample, around 2.2% falls within the top ten clones. Sequencing was carried out using PBMCs. The receptors were gathered from a man in his fifties or sixties in good health and CMV-seronegative.

This chain uses TRBV2 with TRBJ2-2; 13 nucleotides match TRBD2. V dropped 6 bases and J dropped 6; count of bases not matched to a gene: 7. The germline V gene has CDR1 SNHLY and CDR2 FYNNEI. This CDR3 is 16 amino acids long. CDR3 bases: TGTGCCAGCAGGGAACTAGCGGGAGGGCCCCCCGGGGAGCTGTTTTTT. Translated: CASRELAGGPPGELFF.

This sequence joins TRBV6-1 and TRBJ2-5; D is ambiguous. CDR1 is MNHNS and CDR2 is SASEGT in the germline V gene. The CDR3 totals 13 residues. With 4 bases removed from V and 1 base from J, the gap between germline ends came to 7 bases. The CDR3: CASSVWSQETQYF. CDR3 DNA: TGTGCCAGCAGTGTTTGGAGCCAAGAGACCCAGTACTTC.

This chain uses TRBV4-1 with TRBJ1-1; maybe TRBD1 (6 bases). This CDR3 contains 15 residues. Trimming cost V 2 bases and J 3 bases, with 13 bases left between them. Germline lookup yields CDR1 MGHRA and CDR2 YSYEKL. The CDR3 loop is CASSQLQGGDTEAFF. The CDR3 coding sequence is TGCGCCAGCAGCCAATTACAGGGTGGGGACACTGAAGCTTTCTTT.

The gene calls are TRBV28 and TRBJ1-1; D is unresolved. The germline gives CDR1 MDHEN, CDR2 SYDVKM. V was cut by 3 bases and J by 1 base, with 9 bases left in between. This CDR3 spans 14 amino acids. CDR3 nucleotides: TGTGCCAGCAGTTTGGTAAGAGAGAACACTGAAGCTTTCTTT. Translating it yields CASSLVRENTEAFF.

The chain is built from TRBV18 and TRBJ1-1, with TRBD1 identical over 10 bases. Per the germline V gene, CDR1 is KGHSH and CDR2 is LQKENI. V dropped 3 bases and J dropped 0; count of bases not matched to a gene: 7. The CDR3 has 17 residues. The CDR3 here is CASSPRTGGFMNTEAFF. The DNA of the CDR3 is TGTGCCAGCTCACCCAGGACAGGGGGGTTCATGAACACTGAAGCTTTCTTT.

The chain carries TRBV12-5 and TRBJ2-3; D is unclear. V was trimmed by 3 bases and J by 5 bases, leaving 12 bases between them. In germline, CDR1 is LGHNT, CDR2 FRNRAP. CDR3 size: 14 residues. Here the CDR3 reads CASGFPAVKDTQYF. CDR3 nucleotide sequence: TGTGCTAGTGGTTTCCCGGCGGTAAAAGATACGCAGTATTTT. The whole variable domain, remainder taken from reference TRBV12-5 and TRBJ2-3, is DARVTQTPRHKVTEMGQEVTMRCQPILGHNTVFWYRQTMMQGLELLAYFRNRAPLDDSGMPKDRFSAEMPDATLATLKIQPSEPRDSAVYFCASGFPAVKDTQYFGPGTRLTVL.

The genes are TRBV4-3 and TRBJ2-1; no firm D call. The V and J ends lost 0 bases and 4 bases respectively, with 16 bases between them. CDR1 is LGHNA, CDR2 YSLEER, per germline. CDR3 size: 17 residues. CDR3 DNA sequence: TGCGCCAGCAGCCAAGATCCCGCGGCGGCTACATACAATGAGCAGTTCTTC. Translating gives CASSQDPAAATYNEQFF.

The gene calls are TRBV19 and TRBJ2-1, with unresolved D. V dropped 10 bases and J dropped 0 bases, with 13 bases sitting between them. The germline V gene has CDR1 LNHDA and CDR2 SQIVND (reference sequence). CDR3 length equals 14 residues. The CDR3 loop reads CATSPLSSYNEQFF. The CDR3 region has the DNA TGTGCCACGTCCCCCCTGAGCTCCTACAATGAGCAGTTCTTC.

The chain employs TRBV4-1 and TRBJ1-1; a possible D gene is TRBD1 (5 bases). Germline V CDR1 and CDR2: MGHRA, YSYEKL. Trimming took off 1 base at V and 2 bases at J, with 14 bases between the two ends. The CDR3 has 16 residues. The CDR3 here is CASSQVLKTVNTEAFF. Here the CDR3 DNA reads TGCGCCAGCAGCCAAGTATTGAAGACAGTAAACACTGAAGCTTTCTTT.

The chain couples TRBV19 to TRBJ1-6; the D gene is possibly TRBD1 (6 bases). This CDR3 is built from 15 residues. V was cut by 6 bases and J by 6 bases, with 15 bases left in between. Per the germline V gene, CDR1 is LNHDA and CDR2 is SQIVND (reference sequence). The CDR3, as DNA: TGTGCCAGTAGCCTAGACGGGGGGGCTAATTCACCCCTCCACTTT. Encoded protein: CASSLDGGANSPLHF.

V usage is TRBV5-4 and J usage is TRBJ2-1; TRBD1 agrees at 10 bases. Losses at the gene ends were 5 bases for V and 5 bases for J; bases not matched to a gene: 7. This CDR3 comprises 15 residues. The germline gives CDR1 SGHNT, CDR2 YYREEE (reference sequence). CDR3 protein: CASRLTGGGNNEQFF. The CDR3 nucleotides read TGTGCCAGCAGGCTGACAGGGGGCGGGAACAATGAGCAGTTCTTC.

This clone was picked up a small number of times. This chain connects TRBV21-1 to TRBJ1-5; the D call TRBD1 from the table was never checked on the DNA. TRBV21-1 is flagged as a pseudogene. This CDR3 has 15 amino acids. The DNA of the CDR3 is TGTGCCAGCAGCACCTACAGGGCACCCAATCAGCCCCAGCATTTT. Its translation: CASSTYRAPNQPQHF.

The chain's CDR3 is CASSGTGGFYGYTF. CDR3 bases: TGTGCCAGCAGCGGCACAGGGGGCTTCTATGGCTACACCTTC. This chain joins TRBV11-2 and TRBJ1-2; 9 positions match TRBD1. The CDR3 has 14 residues. The V gene's germline CDR1 is SGHAT and CDR2 FQNNGV. The ends lost 5 bases at V and 4 bases at J; junction bases unmatched: 5.

The table lists this clone with a count of one. The V call is TRBV6-1, the J call TRBJ1-4; tentative D call: TRBD1 (6 bases). V was shortened by 0 bases and J by 6 bases, with 14 bases between the two germline ends. Germline V CDR1 and CDR2: MNHNS, SASEGT. The CDR3 is made up of 16 amino acids. CDR3 nucleotides: TGTGCCAGCAGTGAAGCGTTGGGAGGGGGGCATGAAAAACTGTTTTTT. It encodes CASSEALGGGHEKLFF.

This clone is a singleton in its sample. V and J are TRBV6-5 and TRBJ2-1; possibly TRBD1 for D (6 bases). The germline CDR1 and CDR2 sequences are MNHEY and SVGAGI. V was pared by 6 bases and J by 6 bases, with 12 bases between. This CDR3 contains 13 residues. The CDR3 coding sequence is TGTGCCAGCAGAACCGACAGGTCCAATGAGCAGTTCTTC. Translating gives CASRTDRSNEQFF.

The V gene is TRBV9, the J gene TRBJ2-1; D uncertain. V shed 5 bases and J shed 6 bases, with 6 bases lying between them. Germline V gene sequence: CDR1 SGDLS, CDR2 YYNGEE. The CDR3 sequence is 11 residues long. The CDR3 region is CASRATNEQFF. The CDR3 DNA reads TGTGCCAGCAGGGCAACCAATGAGCAGTTCTTC.

Worth noting for this clone: A junction boundary mismatches the germline segment, possibly from a read error. The chain has TRBV30 and TRBJ2-1, with 8 bases aligning to TRBD2. Germline V gene sequence: CDR1 GTSNPN, CDR2 SVGIG (reference sequence). CDR3 size: 14 residues. The CDR3 loop reads CGWRPGGSYNEQFF. CDR3 DNA sequence: TGTGGCTGGAGACCGGGGGGGAGCTACAATGAGCAGTTCTTC.

The gene calls are TRBV10-1 and TRBJ2-5; maybe TRBD2 (6 bases). Per the germline V gene, CDR1 is WNHNN and CDR2 is SYGVQD (reference sequence). CDR3 length: 16 amino acids. V was cut by 2 bases and J by 2 bases, with 15 bases left in between. CDR3 in DNA: TGCGCCAGCAGTGAGGCCGGTGCGGGGCTTCAAGAGACCCAGTACTTC. Its protein product is CASSEAGAGLQETQYF.

The V and J genes are TRBV4-1 and TRBJ1-2; the match to TRBD1 covers 7 bases. The trim removed 5 bases at V and 7 bases at J, leaving 16 bases unmatched. This CDR3 has 16 residues. Per germline, CDR1 MGHRA and CDR2 YSYEKL. The CDR3 sequence: CASSASRGRGVGGYTF. In DNA, the CDR3 is TGCGCCAGCAGCGCTTCGCGGGGCAGGGGGGTGGGTGGCTACACCTTC.

This clone has just a few counts. V is TRBV19 and J is TRBJ2-3, with D unclear. CDR3 length equals 14 residues. Germline V lookup: CDR1 LNHDA, CDR2 SQIVND (reference sequence). The V end was cut by 4 bases, the J end by 2 bases, with 10 bases between. CDR3 residues: CASSTSLYTDTQYF. CDR3 bases: TGTGCCAGTAGTACTAGTCTATACACAGATACGCAGTATTTT.

J is TRBJ2-7 and V is TRBV29-1; tentatively, D is TRBD2 (5 bases). The CDR3 is 14 residues long. Germline-derived CDR1 and CDR2 are SQVTM and ANQGSEA. Trimming cost V 7 bases and J 2 bases, with 18 bases left between them. The CDR3 DNA reads TGCAGCGCCACCTATGATGGACTTCCCTACGAGCAGTACTTC. As protein: CSATYDGLPYEQYF.

This rearrangement joins TRBV11-1 to TRBJ2-1; 8 positions agree with TRBD2. This CDR3 is built from 15 residues. In germline, CDR1 is SGHAT, CDR2 FQDESV (reference sequence). Trimming at V came to 4 bases and at J to 8 bases, leaving 10 bases not matched to a gene. The CDR3 loop reads CASSSFSGRGYEQFF. The CDR3 nucleotides read TGTGCCAGCAGCTCATTCAGCGGGAGAGGGTATGAGCAGTTCTTC.

This chain joins TRBV6-6 and TRBJ2-5; 8 positions agree with TRBD1. V was clipped by 6 bases and J by 5 bases; unmatched bases: 8. CDR1 is MNHNY and CDR2 is SVGAGI in the germline V gene (reference sequence). The CDR3 has 14 amino acids. CDR3 sequence reads: CASREGQGGETQYF. The CDR3 DNA reads as TGTGCCAGCAGGGAAGGACAGGGCGGGGAGACCCAGTACTTC.

This clone is a singleton in its sample. J is TRBJ1-1 and V is TRBV14, with 10 bases matching TRBD1. The CDR3 is made up of 14 amino acids. The germline gives CDR1 SGHDN, CDR2 FVKESK. V shed 4 bases, J shed 6 bases, and the junction held 5 bases outside the gene matches. CDR3 sequence (DNA): TGTGCCAGCAGCCGGGACAGGGGTTGGTCTGAAGCTTTCTTT. It codes for CASSRDRGWSEAFF.

The gene calls are TRBV29-1 and TRBJ1-2; D call uncertain. Per the germline V gene, CDR1 is SQVTM and CDR2 is ANQGSEA. The V gene lost 6 bases and the J gene lost 12 bases, with 17 bases spanning the gap. CDR3 length: 11 amino acids. CDR3 residues: CSVGSDQGNTF. Written as DNA, the CDR3 is TGCAGCGTGGGGAGCGACCAAGGAAACACCTTC.

The rearrangement joins TRBV30 to TRBJ2-7; 10 bases match TRBD2. The J call is doubtful: the DNA matches TRBJ2-5 better. Per the germline V gene, CDR1 is GTSNPN and CDR2 is SVGIG (reference sequence). The CDR3 contains 14 residues. The DNA of the CDR3 is TGTGCCTGGAGTGCGACTAGCGGGCAAGAGACCCAGTACTTC. Protein: CAWSATSGQETQYF.

J is TRBJ2-3 and V is TRBV29-1, with D possibly TRBD2 on 6 matching bases. This CDR3 has 15 amino acids. Trimming left V 2 bases short and J 2 bases short, with 14 bases between. CDR1 is SQVTM and CDR2 is ANQGSEA in the germline V gene. As DNA, the CDR3 is TGCAGCGTTGAAAGGCTAGCGATTTCCACAGATACGCAGTATTTT. Its protein is CSVERLAISTDTQYF.

J is TRBJ2-3 and V is TRBV18; 8 bases line up with TRBD2. The V and J ends lost 0 bases and 2 bases, in that order; junction bases with no gene match: 4. The CDR3 runs to 16 residues. In germline, CDR1 is KGHSH, CDR2 LQKENI. The CDR3 loop reads CASSPPRGLDTDTQYF. CDR3 coding DNA: TGTGCCAGCTCACCACCGAGGGGACTAGACACAGATACGCAGTATTTT.

The CDR3 DNA follows: TGCGCCAGCAGCCAAAACATTGAGGGGGGGACTTTCTCCTACGAGCAGTACTTC. This codes for CASSQNIEGGTFSYEQYF. The V gene is TRBV4-3, the J gene TRBJ2-7; D may be TRBD2 (7 bases). CDR3 size: 18 residues. The V gene's germline CDR1 is LGHNA and CDR2 YSLEER. V was clipped by 2 bases and J by 0 bases, with 20 bases between them.

This clone was picked up one time. The chain is built from TRBV19 and TRBJ2-5; TRBD1 agrees at 10 bases. J lost 5 bases, V lost 4 bases, and 10 bases had no gene match. The CDR3 totals 16 residues. Germline CDR1 is LNHDA and CDR2 is SQIVND (reference sequence). CDR3 nucleotide sequence: TGTGCCAGTAGTACGCGGGACAGGGGCCAGCGGGAGACCCAGTACTTC. Translation: CASSTRDRGQRETQYF. The full variable domain, its missing parts supplied by reference TRBV19 and TRBJ2-5, is DGGITQSPKYLFRKEGQNVTLSCEQNLNHDAMYWYRQDPGQGLRLIYYSQIVNDFQKGDIAEGYSVSREKKESFPLTVTSAQKNPTAFYLCASSTRDRGQRETQYFGPGTRLLVL.